Listed below are T cell receptor beta chains from one sample, sequenced in a study of OX40 agonist ivuxolimab in advanced cancers. Produced via immunoSEQ multiplex PCR; TCRdb's table is partial and in-frame only. The table lists tens of thousands of clones, about 80% of them singletons. Sequencing used CD4+ or CD8+ T cells sorted from blood, obtained in a trial of the OX40 agonist ivuxolimab. These receptor sequences come from an adult with an advanced solid tumor such as melanoma, head and neck, liver or kidney cancer. The CDR3 runs from the conserved cysteine through the conserved F or W. Clone size is given for some rows only: seen once, a few or many times, or a class if the clone is expanded.

clone size	V gene	J gene	CDR3 protein
NA	TRBV11-3	TRBJ2-1	CASSIRSSYNEQFF
NA	TRBV27	TRBJ2-5	CASSSNRGQETQYF
NA	TRBV11-2	TRBJ2-5	CASSLGQETQYF
once	TRBV6-6	TRBJ2-7	CASSYSSVGEQYF
few	TRBV5-1	TRBJ1-2	CASSPQGSSYGYTF
NA	TRBV7-6	TRBJ2-6	CASSPRQGISGANVLTF
NA	TRBV19	TRBJ1-6	CASSRTEKNSPLHF
NA	TRBV18	TRBJ2-3	CASSPGLAGVRDTQYF
NA	TRBV5-1	TRBJ2-7	CASSLRGRNDEQYF
NA	TRBV6-5	TRBJ2-7	CASTLGGEQYF
NA	TRBV27	TRBJ1-4	CASGDPATNEKLFF
NA	TRBV14	TRBJ1-6	CASSQGQYNSPLHF
NA	TRBV19	TRBJ2-7	CATRSGRSPYEQYF
NA	TRBV6-5	TRBJ2-5	CASSRRGWGQETQYF
NA	TRBV9	TRBJ1-5	CASSVGAGDNQPQHF
NA	TRBV29-1	TRBJ1-2	CSVLQGTYGYTF
NA	TRBV14	TRBJ2-7	CASSQDRYEQYF
NA	TRBV11-2	TRBJ2-5	CASSHGQGGGETQYF
NA	TRBV4-3	TRBJ1-6	CASSQDRGGAYNSPLHF
NA	TRBV4-2	TRBJ1-5	CASSQVGQGGRQPQHF
NA	TRBV27	TRBJ2-1	CASSIAGTSKVGGEQFF
NA	TRBV7-9	TRBJ2-1	CASSLGGLTIQAEQFF
NA	TRBV7-8	TRBJ2-1	CASSLAGLEGTEQFF
NA	TRBV2	TRBJ1-6	CASSVTLVSPLHF
once	TRBV27	TRBJ2-3	CASSVNHLITSQGTSQYF
NA	TRBV7-9	TRBJ1-6	CATPSDGTGDSPLHF
NA	TRBV18	TRBJ2-7	CASSPLFSYEQYF
few	TRBV10-1	TRBJ2-7	CASSAPEASVYEQYF
NA	TRBV27	TRBJ1-2	CASSFSGLGYGYTF
few	TRBV7-9	TRBJ1-2	CASQRTGYGYTF
NA	TRBV7-9	TRBJ2-1	CASRSKQGDGNNEQFF
NA	TRBV7-8	TRBJ2-6	CASSLAPNRGTPTGANVLTF
few	TRBV7-9	TRBJ2-7	CASSPSGTEYEQYF
NA	TRBV4-3	TRBJ1-2	CASSQDQPGYGYGYTF
NA	TRBV6-6	TRBJ2-3	CASSYGPGTGIDTQYF
NA	TRBV11-2	TRBJ1-5	CASSLDRGDNQPQHF
NA	TRBV18	TRBJ1-3	CASSRQTGTGGQNTIYF
NA	TRBV10-3	TRBJ1-3	CAIGNPVTTGNTIYF
NA	TRBV10-3	TRBJ2-3	CAIRPGRTTDTQYF
NA	TRBV5-1	NA	CASSPLQQGIGEQYF
NA	TRBV21-1	TRBJ2-1	CASSKALEQCSNEQFF
NA	TRBV7-3	TRBJ2-7	CASSFVPGYEQYF
NA	TRBV6-5	TRBJ1-2	CASTDRGRYGYTF
NA	TRBV16	TRBJ2-5	CASSRDTLGTQYF
few	TRBV19	TRBJ2-7	CASSIERRGRHEQYF
NA	TRBV18	TRBJ1-1	CASSPGGAGVTEAFF
NA	TRBV4-1	TRBJ1-5	CASSQVRGRRDQPQHF
NA	TRBV7-9	TRBJ1-1	CASSPGTLNTEAFF
NA	TRBV19	TRBJ1-6	CASSIVVWGVSYNSPLHF
NA	TRBV11-2	TRBJ2-5	CASSLGRSRIQETQYF
NA	TRBV29-1	TRBJ1-5	CSVVYWPGGSNQPQHF
NA	TRBV5-4	TRBJ2-2	CASSRQGGGELFF
NA	TRBV7-9	TRBJ1-1	CASSLYHTEAFF
NA	TRBV5-1	TRBJ2-1	CASSFSITDNEQFF
NA	TRBV27	TRBJ2-6	CASSLQPPSAGANVLTF
NA	TRBV19	TRBJ2-5	CASSTQGWIETQYF
NA	TRBV11-2	TRBJ2-3	CASSFDGGPGDTQYF
NA	TRBV7-9	TRBJ1-5	CASSLTENQPQHF
NA	TRBV2	TRBJ2-3	CASIGADTQYF